This TCR beta chain was recorded in a study of cytomegalovirus exposure and HLA in healthy donors. Study information: There were some 81 million unique TCRs (from HLA-typed donors) in an early data release. The Caucasian-associated ancestry cluster held 65% to 85% of 300 to 500 genotyped donors.

These donors, healthy bone marrow donors, were studied. The V gene's germline CDR1 is SNHLY and CDR2 FYNNEI. Losses at the gene ends were 8 bases for V and 8 bases for J; bases not matched to a gene: 10. The CDR3 spans 14 residues. As for this clone: Antigen specificity is unknown.

The PCR was carried out with 60 Vbeta primers and 13 Jbeta primers. The protocol was immunoSEQ multiplex PCR, while the TCRdb copy is restricted to in-frame clones and leaves out a portion. The sample contains 140,000 or so clones, about two thirds of which appear only once. Overall study findings and caveats: Links to common viral pathogens appeared, in a later analysis, for several of the most significant clusters.

This receptor was identified in a man in his sixties in good health and CMV-seronegative. The sample comprised PBMCs. The V and J genes are TRBV2 and TRBJ2-1, with TRBD1 matching over 9 bases. The CDR3 DNA is TGTGCCAGCGTTTGGACAGGGGCAAGCGATGAGCAGTTCTTC. Amino acid sequence: CASVWTGASDEQFF.